The subject of this entry is one T cell receptor beta chain. The data derive from a study of control samples from healthy donors and cancer patients. The table came from immunoSEQ multiplex PCR; TCRdb's copy has only in-frame clones and leaves some out. The sample has about 20,000 clones; 88% are singletons. The ends were cut back, 5 bases at V and 5 bases at J, with 12 bases in the middle. This CDR3 comprises 13 residues. Germline values: CDR1 SGHAT, CDR2 FQNNGV. The chain links TRBV11-2 to TRBJ1-1; TRBD1 is a possible D gene (6 bases). Sequenced input: PBMCs. This TCR derives from a woman aged 55-70 years with head and neck cancer. DNA of the CDR3: TGTGCCAGCAGCACACAGGGAGGTACTGAAGCTTTCTTT. The encoded protein is CASSTQGGTEAFF.